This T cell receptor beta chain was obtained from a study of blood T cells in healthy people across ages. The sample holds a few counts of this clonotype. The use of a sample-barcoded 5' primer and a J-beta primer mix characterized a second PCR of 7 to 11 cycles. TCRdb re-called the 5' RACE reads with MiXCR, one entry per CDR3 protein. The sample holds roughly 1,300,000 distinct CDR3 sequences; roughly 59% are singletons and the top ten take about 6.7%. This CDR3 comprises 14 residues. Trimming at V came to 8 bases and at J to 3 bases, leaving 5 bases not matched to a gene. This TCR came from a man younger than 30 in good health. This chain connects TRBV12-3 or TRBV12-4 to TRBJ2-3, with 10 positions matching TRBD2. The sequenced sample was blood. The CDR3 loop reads CASVAGGQTDTQYF. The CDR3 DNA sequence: TGTGCCAGCGTAGCGGGGGGTCAAACAGATACGCAGTATTTT.